This TCR beta chain was recorded in a study of neurological immune-mediated disorders (dated by TCRdb to between 2018 and 2021). At the level of the whole study: Among the roughly 34 multiple sclerosis patients, relapsing-remitting MS was present in about 31 and secondary progressive MS was present in 3. Peripheral blood TCR-beta repertoires from HTLV-I-associated myelopathy (HAM/TSP) patients, multiple sclerosis patients and healthy controls were compared by UMI-based sequencing. Alongside PBMC samples, the set of about 97 TCR-beta libraries contained longitudinal samples, technical triplicates, and paired CD4+ and CD8+ T-cell subsets that had been sorted. Each longitudinal HAM/TSP and healthy donor was sampled at 3 time-points spaced at 3-40 month intervals. The cohort comprised about 68 subjects: approximately 15 HAM/TSP patients, 35 or so multiple sclerosis patients and 20 healthy controls. Here is what the overall study found, with its caveats: Phylogenetic analysis grouped repertoires from 18 of 34 MS patients into a cluster of related CDR3 sequences, suggesting a possible repertoire-level signature. No association of the MS cluster with clinical or MRI features was observed, and the need for larger cohorts was stated by the authors. The highest TCR clonal expansion was observed in HAM/TSP patients, whereas the lowest was observed in MS patients, even when compared with healthy controls. No identical CDR3 amino acid sequences were shared among expanded clones across subjects, suggesting private TCR-beta repertoires in all groups.

To synthesize cDNA, template-switch 5'RACE was performed with a primer carrying a 10-nucleotide random unique molecular identifier so that each TCR transcript was tagged. Every sequencing run covered 15-18 subjects and yielded more than 180 million TCR-beta sequences. The RNeasy kit was used to extract total RNA. The KAPA Real-time Library Amplification kit was used to amplify TCR-beta VDJ regions with primers for the TCR constant region and the 5'RACE anchor. A first PCR added sample indexes and Illumina adaptors, and a second PCR then raised library yield. After Ampure bead purification, the roughly 650 bp TCR product was size-selected on a 2% E-gel SizeSelection system. Before pooling, library quality was assessed on a Bioanalyzer, concentration was determined with Qubit, and library quantification was performed with the Kapa Library Quantification kit. An Illumina HiSeq 2500 sequenced the libraries paired-end 2 x 150 bp. To increase sequence diversity, roughly 24-32% phiX was spiked into each library pool. As for how the authors treated the data: Quality-filtered reads were processed with the UMI-based MiGEC pipeline, which removed over 75% of raw TCR sequences during error correction. VDJ genes were aligned to IMGT germline references, and each clonotype was defined by a unique CDR3 amino acid sequence together with V-J genes. Clonal expansion, Shannon diversity, and CDR3 relatedness (CalcPairwiseDistances, ClusterSamples) were evaluated with VDJtools, and phylogenetic trees were built with CLCbio workbench. Using coefficient-of-variation modelling across technical triplicates, the study counted a clone as expanded if it had at least 8 unique UMIs. The public reads were run again by TCRdb, first through fastp at Q25 and then through MiXCR, and only productive beta chains were kept. Entries that share a CDR3 protein sequence are merged under the most common genes and DNA. V and J calls and clone size were set by TCRdb, not the authors. The sample table records tens of thousands of distinct CDR3 sequences; approximately 5.8% of these occur just once. The top ten constitute roughly 7.9% of the sample.

The cysteine opens and the phenylalanine closes a CDR3 of 15 amino acids. CDR3 DNA only is kept here, 45 bases in frame from base 1. The CDR1 and CDR2 encoded by the germline V gene (reference sequence) are DFQATT and SNEGSKA. Deletion took 5 bases off V and 1 base off J, with a span of 17 bases between the germline ends. This clonotype was counted at least ten times. The specificity of this receptor is unknown. Base qualities were left out, and no much larger clone turns up one base away. The meaning of the sample's time point label: longitudinal time-point 2. Unsorted PBMC libraries were generated from 2 million PBMCs stored in RNAlater at -80 °C until RNA extraction. Multiple sclerosis patients were enrolled in a US clinical protocol evaluating disease progression by magnetic resonance imaging. Peripheral blood underwent Ficoll-Hypaque density gradient centrifugation to isolate PBMCs, which were then cryopreserved in liquid nitrogen.

Sequenced input: PBMCs. The V and J segments used are TRBV20-1 and TRBJ2-5, with a weak D call of TRBD2 (6 bases match). This receptor was identified in a woman aged 55-70 years with multiple sclerosis. The CDR3 protein sequence reads: CSARYDMGLQETQYF. The DNA is as follows: TGCAGTGCTCGATACGACATGGGACTCCAAGAGACCCAGTACTTC.